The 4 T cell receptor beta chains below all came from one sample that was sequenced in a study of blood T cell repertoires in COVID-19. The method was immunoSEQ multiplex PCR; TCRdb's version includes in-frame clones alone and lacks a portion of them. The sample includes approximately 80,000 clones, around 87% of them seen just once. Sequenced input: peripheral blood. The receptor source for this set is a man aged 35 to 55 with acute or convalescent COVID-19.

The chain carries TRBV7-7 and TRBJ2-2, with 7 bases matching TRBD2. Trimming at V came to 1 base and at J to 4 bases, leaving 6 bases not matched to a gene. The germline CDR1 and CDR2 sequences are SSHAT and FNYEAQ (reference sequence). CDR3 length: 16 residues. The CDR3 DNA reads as TGTGCCAGCAGCTTAGGTCGGGGAGGGAGCACCGGGGAGCTGTTTTTT. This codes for CASSLGRGGSTGELFF. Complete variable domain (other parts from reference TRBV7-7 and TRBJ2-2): GAGVSQSPRYKVTKRGQDVTLRCDPISSHATLYWYQQALGQGPEFLTYFNYEAQPDKSGLPSDRFSAERPEGSISTLTIQRTEQRDSAMYRCASSLGRGGSTGELFFGEGSRLTVL.

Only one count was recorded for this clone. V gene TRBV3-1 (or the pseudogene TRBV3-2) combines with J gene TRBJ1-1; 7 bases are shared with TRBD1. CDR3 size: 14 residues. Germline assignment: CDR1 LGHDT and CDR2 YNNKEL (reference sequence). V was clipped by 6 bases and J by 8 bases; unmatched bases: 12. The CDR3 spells CASSPYTGVLEAFF. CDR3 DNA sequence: TGTGCCAGCAGTCCTTACACAGGGGTCCTGGAAGCTTTCTTT.

CDR3 sequence reads: CASSLGPGNYGYTF. DNA for the CDR3: TGCGCCAGCAGCTTGGGGCCAGGCAACTATGGCTACACCTTC. The rearrangement joins TRBV5-1 to TRBJ1-2; D is undetermined. The CDR3 extends over 14 amino acids. The V gene's germline CDR1 is SGHRS and CDR2 YFSETQ. V was shortened by 0 bases and J by 2 bases, with 8 bases between the two germline ends.

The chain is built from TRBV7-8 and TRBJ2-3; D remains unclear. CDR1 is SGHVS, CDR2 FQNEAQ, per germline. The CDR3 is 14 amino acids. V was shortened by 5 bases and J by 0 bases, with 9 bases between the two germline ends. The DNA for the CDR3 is TGTGCCAGCAGCCAGAGGCAGAGCACAGATACGCAGTATTTT. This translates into CASSQRQSTDTQYF. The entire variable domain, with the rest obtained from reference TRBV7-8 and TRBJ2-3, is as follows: GAGVSQSPRYKVAKRGQDVALRCDPISGHVSLFWYQQALGQGPEFLTYFQNEAQLDKSGLPSDRFFAERPEGSVSTLKIQRTQQEDSAVYLCASSQRQSTDTQYFGPGTRLTVL.